This TCR beta chain was sequenced for a study of cytomegalovirus exposure and HLA in healthy donors. Whole-study findings and limits: Highly shared sequence variants in one cluster were likely a sequencing artifact.

This clone was picked up a small number of times. The target antigen is unknown. Germline V gives CDR1 SGHTA, CDR2 FQGNSA. This CDR3 comprises 15 residues. J was trimmed by 4 bases and V by 7 bases; bases with no gene match: 11. PCR used 60 Vbeta primers and 13 Jbeta primers. In the original processing: Later, an analysis found 65 million to 85 million unique TCR beta chains, and about 9.9 million of these were shared. Sequencing was performed with immunoSEQ multiplex PCR; in TCRdb, only in-frame clones are kept and a portion is missing. Clonal size and the V and J genes are those of that table, whereas D and trimming came from the DNA. Of about 190,000 clones listed, less than 90% were seen once; the top ten hold 0.2% to 0.3%.

The specimen sequenced was PBMCs. The rearrangement joins TRBV7-2 to TRBJ1-1, with 8 bases matching TRBD1. This TCR was recovered from a boy under 18 in good health and CMV-seronegative. CDR3 sequence reads: CASKARDRKSTEAFF. CDR3 coding DNA: TGTGCCAGCAAGGCTCGGGACAGGAAGAGCACTGAAGCTTTCTTT.